The 6 T cell receptor beta chains below all came from one sample that was sequenced in a study of lymphopenia after photon versus proton radiotherapy. Produced via immunoSEQ multiplex PCR; TCRdb's table is partial and in-frame only. The sample consists of some 70,000 clones, around 87% of them appearing once. The sample was peripheral blood, taken from a patient treated with proton-based radiotherapy. Every receptor here comes from a man of 80 years or more with esophageal cancer.

The CDR3: CASSPGQGAGEQYF. Here the CDR3 DNA reads TGTGCCAGCTCACCGGGACAGGGGGCCGGAGAGCAGTACTTC. The V gene is TRBV18, the J gene TRBJ2-7, with 12 bases lining up with TRBD1. J lost 7 bases, V lost 3 bases, and 4 bases had no gene match. Germline values: CDR1 KGHSH, CDR2 LQKENI. This CDR3 region has 14 residues.

The rearrangement joins TRBV7-2 to TRBJ1-1; 7 bases fit TRBD1. This CDR3 is 15 amino acids long. The germline gives CDR1 SGHTA, CDR2 FQGNSA. J was trimmed by 2 bases and V by 0 bases; bases with no gene match: 3. The chain's CDR3 is CASSLAAGGNTEAFF. As DNA, the CDR3 is TGTGCCAGCAGCTTAGCCGCAGGGGGTAACACTGAAGCTTTCTTT.

V is TRBV7-2 and J is TRBJ2-3; maybe TRBD2 (5 bases). V shed 2 bases and J shed 3 bases, with 18 bases lying between them. This CDR3 is built from 17 residues. From germline, CDR1 is SGHTA and CDR2 FQGNSA. The CDR3, as DNA: TGTGCCAGCAGCTTAAGGGAGATTAGGGTTTCGACAGATACGCAGTATTTT. Translating gives CASSLREIRVSTDTQYF. The whole variable domain, remainder taken from reference TRBV7-2 and TRBJ2-3, is GAGVSQSPSNKVTEKGKDVELRCDPISGHTALYWYRQSLGQGLEFLIYFQGNSAPDKSGLPSDRFSAERTGGSVSTLTIQRTQQEDSAVYLCASSLREIRVSTDTQYFGPGTRLTVL.

The chain uses TRBV30 and TRBJ1-2, with TRBD1 matching over 8 bases. The germline V gene has CDR1 GTSNPN and CDR2 SVGIG (reference sequence). V lost 7 bases, J lost 5 bases, and 6 bases stayed unmatched. The length of the CDR3 is 12 residues. The CDR3 DNA reads TGTGCCTCGACAGGGGATAGGTATGGCTACACCTTC. Encoded protein: CASTGDRYGYTF.

The gene calls are TRBV7-2 and TRBJ1-6; 8 nucleotides match TRBD1. Losses at the gene ends were 0 bases for V and 9 bases for J; bases not matched to a gene: 10. Germline loops: CDR1 SGHTA, CDR2 FQGNSA. The CDR3 is made up of 17 amino acids. CDR3 region: CASSLASPGQAGSPLHF. In DNA, the CDR3 is TGTGCCAGCAGCTTAGCCTCTCCGGGACAGGCCGGTTCACCCCTCCACTTT. The full variable domain, its missing parts supplied by reference TRBV7-2 and TRBJ1-6, is GAGVSQSPSNKVTEKGKDVELRCDPISGHTALYWYRQSLGQGLEFLIYFQGNSAPDKSGLPSDRFSAERTGGSVSTLTIQRTQQEDSAVYLCASSLASPGQAGSPLHFGNGTRLTVT.

The V call is TRBV5-1, the J call TRBJ2-5; no definite D call. Gene TRBJ2-7 matches the end of the DNA better, so the J call may be wrong. The CDR3 spans 13 residues. The germline V gene encodes CDR1 SGHRS and CDR2 YFSETQ. The DNA of the CDR3 is TGCGCCAGCAGCTGGGGTACCCGGTACGAGCAGTACTTC. Translation gives CASSWGTRYEQYF.